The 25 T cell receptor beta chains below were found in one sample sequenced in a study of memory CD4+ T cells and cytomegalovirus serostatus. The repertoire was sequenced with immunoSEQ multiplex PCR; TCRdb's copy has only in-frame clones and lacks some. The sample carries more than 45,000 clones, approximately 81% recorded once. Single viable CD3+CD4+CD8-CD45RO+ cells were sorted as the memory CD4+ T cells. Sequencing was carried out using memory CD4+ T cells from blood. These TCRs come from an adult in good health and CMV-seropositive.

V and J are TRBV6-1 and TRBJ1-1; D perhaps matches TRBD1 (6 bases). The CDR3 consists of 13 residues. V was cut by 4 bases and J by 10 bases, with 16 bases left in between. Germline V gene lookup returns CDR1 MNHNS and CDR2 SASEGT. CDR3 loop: CASSGHGTFVAFF. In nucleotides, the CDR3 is TGTGCCAGCAGTGGACACGGGACATTCGTAGCTTTCTTT.

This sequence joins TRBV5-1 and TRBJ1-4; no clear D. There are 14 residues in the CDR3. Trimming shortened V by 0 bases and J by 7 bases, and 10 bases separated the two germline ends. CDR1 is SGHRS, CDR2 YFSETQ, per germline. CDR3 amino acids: CASSLGREGEKLFF. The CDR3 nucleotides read TGCGCCAGCAGCTTGGGACGGGAAGGTGAAAAACTGTTTTTT.

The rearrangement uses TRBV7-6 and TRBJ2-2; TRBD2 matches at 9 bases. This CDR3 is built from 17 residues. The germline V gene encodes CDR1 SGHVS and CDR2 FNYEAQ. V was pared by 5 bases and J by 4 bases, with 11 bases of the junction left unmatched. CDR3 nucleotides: TGTGCCAGCAGCCGTAGCGGGAGCAGGGAAGGCACCGGGGAGCTGTTTTTT. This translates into CASSRSGSREGTGELFF.

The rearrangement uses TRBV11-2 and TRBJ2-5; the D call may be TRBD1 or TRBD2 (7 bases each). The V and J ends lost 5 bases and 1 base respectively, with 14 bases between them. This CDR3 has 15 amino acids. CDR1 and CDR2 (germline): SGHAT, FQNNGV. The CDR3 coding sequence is TGTGCCAGCAGCGGTGGCAGGGGGGGCCAAGAGACCCAGTACTTC. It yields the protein CASSGGRGGQETQYF. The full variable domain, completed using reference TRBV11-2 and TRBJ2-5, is EAGVAQSPRYKIIEKRQSVAFWCNPISGHATLYWYQQILGQGPKLLIQFQNNGVVDDSQLPKDRFSAERLKGVDSTLKIQPAKLEDSAVYLCASSGGRGGQETQYFGPGTRLLVL.

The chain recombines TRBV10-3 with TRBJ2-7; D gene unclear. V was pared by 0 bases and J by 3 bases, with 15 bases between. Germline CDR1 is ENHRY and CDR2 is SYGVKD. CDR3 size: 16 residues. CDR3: CAISESAQGRVYEQYF. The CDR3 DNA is TGTGCCATCAGTGAGTCGGCCCAAGGACGGGTCTACGAGCAGTACTTC.

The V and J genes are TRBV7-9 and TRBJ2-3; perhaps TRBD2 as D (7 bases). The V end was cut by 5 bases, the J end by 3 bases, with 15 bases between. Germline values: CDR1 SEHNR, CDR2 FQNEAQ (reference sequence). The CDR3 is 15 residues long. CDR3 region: CASSPRGGGTDTQYF. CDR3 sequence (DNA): TGTGCCAGCAGCCCCCGAGGGGGGGGGACAGATACGCAGTATTTT.

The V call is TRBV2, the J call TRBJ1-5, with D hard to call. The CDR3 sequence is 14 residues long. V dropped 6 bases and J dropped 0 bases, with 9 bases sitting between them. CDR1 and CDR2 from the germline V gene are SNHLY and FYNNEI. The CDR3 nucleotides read TGTGCCAGCAGGCGAGACATTAGCAATCAGCCCCAGCATTTT. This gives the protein CASRRDISNQPQHF.

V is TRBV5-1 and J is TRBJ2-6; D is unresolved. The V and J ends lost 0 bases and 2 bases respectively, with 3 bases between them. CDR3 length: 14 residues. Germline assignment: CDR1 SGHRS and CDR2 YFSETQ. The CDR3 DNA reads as TGCGCCAGCAGCTTGGATCCTGGGGCCAACGTCCTGACTTTC. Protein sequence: CASSLDPGANVLTF.

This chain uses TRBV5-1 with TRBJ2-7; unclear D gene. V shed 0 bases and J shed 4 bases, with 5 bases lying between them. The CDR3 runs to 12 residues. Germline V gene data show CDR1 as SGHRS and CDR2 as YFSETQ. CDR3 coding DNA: TGCGCCAGCAGCTTGGTAGGGTACGAGCAGTACTTC. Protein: CASSLVGYEQYF.

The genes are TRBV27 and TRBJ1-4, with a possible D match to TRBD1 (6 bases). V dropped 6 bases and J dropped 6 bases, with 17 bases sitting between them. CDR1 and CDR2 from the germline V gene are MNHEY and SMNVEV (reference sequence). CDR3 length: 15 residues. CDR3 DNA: TGTGCCAGCAGGAGCTCAGGGGCAGTGGATGAAAAACTGTTTTTT. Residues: CASRSSGAVDEKLFF.

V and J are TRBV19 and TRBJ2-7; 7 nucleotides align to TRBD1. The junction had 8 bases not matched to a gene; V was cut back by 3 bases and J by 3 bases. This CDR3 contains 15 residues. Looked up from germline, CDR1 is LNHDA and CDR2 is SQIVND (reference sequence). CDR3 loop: CASSISVDRDYEQYF. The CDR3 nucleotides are TGTGCCAGTAGTATTTCCGTCGACAGGGACTACGAGCAGTACTTC.

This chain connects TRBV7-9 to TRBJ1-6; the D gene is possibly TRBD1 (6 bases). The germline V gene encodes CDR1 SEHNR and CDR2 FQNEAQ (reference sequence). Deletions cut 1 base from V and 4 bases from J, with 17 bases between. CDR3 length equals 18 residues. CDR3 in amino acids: CASSLDPDSGVYNSPLHF. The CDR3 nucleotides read TGTGCCAGCAGCTTAGATCCCGACTCAGGGGTATATAATTCACCCCTCCACTTT.

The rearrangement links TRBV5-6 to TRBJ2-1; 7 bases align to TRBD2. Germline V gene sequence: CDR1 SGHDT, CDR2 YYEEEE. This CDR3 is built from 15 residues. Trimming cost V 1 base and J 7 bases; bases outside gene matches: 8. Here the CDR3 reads CASSLSASGYNEQFF. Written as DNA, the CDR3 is TGTGCCAGCAGCTTGAGTGCTAGCGGTTATAATGAGCAGTTCTTC.

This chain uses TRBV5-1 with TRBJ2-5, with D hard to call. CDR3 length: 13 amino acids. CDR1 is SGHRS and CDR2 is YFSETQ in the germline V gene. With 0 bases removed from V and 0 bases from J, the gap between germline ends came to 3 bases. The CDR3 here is CASSLGYQETQYF. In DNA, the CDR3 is TGCGCCAGCAGCTTGGGGTACCAAGAGACCCAGTACTTC.

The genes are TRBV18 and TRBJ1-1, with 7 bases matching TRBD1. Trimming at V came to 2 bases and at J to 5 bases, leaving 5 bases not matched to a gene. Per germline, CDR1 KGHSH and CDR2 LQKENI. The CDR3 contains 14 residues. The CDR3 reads CASSPGRGETEAFF. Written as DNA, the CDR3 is TGTGCCAGCTCACCAGGCAGGGGGGAAACTGAAGCTTTCTTT.

For the CDR3, the DNA is TGCGCCAGCAGCTTGGAGGTTAACTATGGCTACACCTTC. Protein: CASSLEVNYGYTF. The chain uses TRBV5-1 and TRBJ1-2, with D unresolved. The germline gives CDR1 SGHRS, CDR2 YFSETQ. V gave up 0 bases and J gave up 1 base, with 4 bases separating them. CDR3 size: 13 residues.

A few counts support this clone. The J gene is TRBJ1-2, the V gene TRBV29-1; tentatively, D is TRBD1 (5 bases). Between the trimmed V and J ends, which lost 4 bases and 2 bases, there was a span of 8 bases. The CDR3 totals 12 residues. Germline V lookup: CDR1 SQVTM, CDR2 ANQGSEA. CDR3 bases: TGCAGCGTTGGGGGGGGAAACTATGGCTACACCTTC. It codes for CSVGGGNYGYTF.

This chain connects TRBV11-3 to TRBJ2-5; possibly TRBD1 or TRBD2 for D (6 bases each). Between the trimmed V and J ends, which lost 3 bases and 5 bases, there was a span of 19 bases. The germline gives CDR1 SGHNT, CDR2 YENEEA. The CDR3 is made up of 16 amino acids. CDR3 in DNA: TGTGCCAGCAGCTTGGGTGAACAGGGACTGGAGGAGACCCAGTACTTC. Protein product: CASSLGEQGLEETQYF. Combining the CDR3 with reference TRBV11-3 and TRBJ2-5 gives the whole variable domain EAGVVQSPRYKIIEKKQPVAFWCNPISGHNTLYWYLQNLGQGPELLIRYENEEAVDDSQLPKDRFSAERLKGVDSTLKIQPAELGDSAVYLCASSLGEQGLEETQYFGPGTRLLVL.

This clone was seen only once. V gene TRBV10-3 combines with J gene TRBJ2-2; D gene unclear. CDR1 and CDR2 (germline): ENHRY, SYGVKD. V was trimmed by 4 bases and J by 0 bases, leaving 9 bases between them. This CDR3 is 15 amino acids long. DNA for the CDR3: TGTGCCATCAGTGTACTGGGCCCGAACACCGGGGAGCTGTTTTTT. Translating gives CAISVLGPNTGELFF.

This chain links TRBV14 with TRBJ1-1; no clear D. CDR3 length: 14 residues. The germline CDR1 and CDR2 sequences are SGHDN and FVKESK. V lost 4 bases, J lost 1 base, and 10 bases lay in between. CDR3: CASSRPGGNTEAFF. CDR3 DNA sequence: TGTGCCAGCAGCCGGCCGGGCGGGAACACTGAAGCTTTCTTT.

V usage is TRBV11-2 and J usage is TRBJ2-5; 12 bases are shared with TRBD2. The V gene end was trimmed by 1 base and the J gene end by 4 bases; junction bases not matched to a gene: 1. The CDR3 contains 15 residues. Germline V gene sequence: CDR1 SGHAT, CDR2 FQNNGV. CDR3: CASSLGTSGVETQYF. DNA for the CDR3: TGTGCCAGCAGCTTAGGGACTAGCGGGGTAGAGACCCAGTACTTC.

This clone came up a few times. The CDR3 is CASSGEVGSGNTIYF. CDR3 DNA sequence: TGTGCCAGCTCGGGGGAAGTGGGCTCTGGAAACACCATATATTTT. The chain couples TRBV19 to TRBJ1-3; maybe TRBD1 (5 bases). CDR3 length equals 15 residues. Germline CDR1 reads LNHDA; CDR2 reads SQIVND (reference sequence). Trimming pared 9 bases from V and 0 bases from J, leaving 15 bases between.

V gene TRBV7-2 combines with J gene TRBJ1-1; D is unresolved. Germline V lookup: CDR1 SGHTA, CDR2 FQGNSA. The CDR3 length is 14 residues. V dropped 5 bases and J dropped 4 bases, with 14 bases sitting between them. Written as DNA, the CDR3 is TGTGCCAGCAGCCCAGCGGGGTGGGGCACTGAAGCTTTCTTT. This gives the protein CASSPAGWGTEAFF.

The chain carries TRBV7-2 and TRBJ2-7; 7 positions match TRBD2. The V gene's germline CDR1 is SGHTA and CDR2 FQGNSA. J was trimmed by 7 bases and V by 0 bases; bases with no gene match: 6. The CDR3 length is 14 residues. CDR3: CASSLALDGGEQYF. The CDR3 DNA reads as TGTGCCAGCAGCTTAGCGCTCGACGGGGGGGAGCAGTACTTC.

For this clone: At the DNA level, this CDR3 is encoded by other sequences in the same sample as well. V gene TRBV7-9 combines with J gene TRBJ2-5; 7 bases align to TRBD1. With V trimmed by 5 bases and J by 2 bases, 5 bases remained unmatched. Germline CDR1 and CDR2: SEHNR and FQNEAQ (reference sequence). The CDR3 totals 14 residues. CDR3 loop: CASSVGQSQETQYF. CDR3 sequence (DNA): TGTGCCAGCAGCGTGGGACAGTCACAAGAGACCCAGTACTTC.